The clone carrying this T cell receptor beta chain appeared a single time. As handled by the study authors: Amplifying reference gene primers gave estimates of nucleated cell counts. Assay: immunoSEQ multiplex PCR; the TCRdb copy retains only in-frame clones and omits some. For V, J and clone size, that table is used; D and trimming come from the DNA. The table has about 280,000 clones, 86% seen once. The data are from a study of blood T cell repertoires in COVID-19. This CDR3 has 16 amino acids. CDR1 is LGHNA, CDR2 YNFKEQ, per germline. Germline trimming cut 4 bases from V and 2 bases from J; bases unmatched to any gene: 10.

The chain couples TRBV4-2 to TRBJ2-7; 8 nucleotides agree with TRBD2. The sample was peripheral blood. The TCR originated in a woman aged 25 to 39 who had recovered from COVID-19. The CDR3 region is CASSPAWAGGTYEQYF. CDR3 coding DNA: TGTGCCAGCAGCCCCGCCTGGGCGGGGGGAACCTACGAGCAGTACTTC.